A selection of T cell receptor beta chains follows, all from one sample in a study of human T cells and chemical hapten exposure. TCRdb re-analysed the RACE reads in MiXCR, keeping a single row per CDR3 protein. The sample has about 120,000 distinct CDR3 sequences; roughly an eighth are singletons. The sample in question was whole blood, obtained in connection with sensitization to the hapten diphenylcyclopropenone (DPC). Receptor source: a man aged 18 to 30 with alopecia areata. Some clones in this sample may be carry-over from other donors' samples. Both conserved end residues are part of each CDR3. D genes are given only for firm matches. Clone size is shown for a subset of rows, as once, few, many or a class of expanded clone.

j_call d_call clone_size v_call cdr3_nt cdr3_aa
TRBJ1-1 - - TRBV5-4 TGTGCCAGCAGCTTGGTCTCGGACCTTATATTT CASSLVSDLIF
TRBJ1-5 - - TRBV7-2 TGTGCCAGCAGCTTAAGCAGGGGCGATCAGCCCCAGCATTTT CASSLSRGDQPQHF
TRBJ1-6 - - TRBV28 TGTGCCAGCAGCCCGGAGGAGAGCTCCTATAATTCACCCCTCCACTTT CASSPEESSYNSPLHF
TRBJ2-7 TRBD1 - TRBV27 TGTGCCAGCAGTTTCCGGGACAGATCCTACGAGCAGTACTTC CASSFRDRSYEQYF
TRBJ1-1 - few TRBV5-1 TGCGCCAGCAGCGTGACCACAGACGCTGAAGCTTTCTTT CASSVTTDAEAFF
TRBJ2-7 - - TRBV20-1 TGCAGTGCTAGTCGGTCTTTCAGGGGCTCCTACGAGCAGTACTTC CSASRSFRGSYEQYF
TRBJ1-5 - - TRBV11-2 TGTGCCAGCAGCTCCGGAGGGCAGGGCAATCAGCCCCAGCATTTT CASSSGGQGNQPQHF
TRBJ2-3 TRBD1 - TRBV4-3 TGCGCCAGCAGCCAAGCCTACAGGGGGCTTGAAGATACGCAGTATTTT CASSQAYRGLEDTQYF
TRBJ1-6 TRBD1 many TRBV7-9 TGTGCCAGCAGCCACCCGGGACAGGGGAATTCACCCCTCCACTTT CASSHPGQGNSPLHF
TRBJ1-4 - many TRBV7-9 TGTGCCAGCAGCTTCGGAGGTCTTAATGAAAAACTGTTTTTT CASSFGGLNEKLFF
TRBJ2-3 - - TRBV7-2 TGTGCCAGCAGCCTCGGGACTCCCACAGATACGCAGTATTTT CASSLGTPTDTQYF
TRBJ1-2 - few TRBV28 TGTGCCAGCAAGGGGAGGAGGGCATCTTTACCCAACTATGGCTACACCTTC CASKGRRASLPNYGYTF
TRBJ1-1 - few TRBV6-2/TRBV6-3 TGTGCCAGCTGGGAACCGAACACTGAAGCTTTCTTT CASWEPNTEAFF
TRBJ2-5 TRBD1 few TRBV3-1 TGTGCCAGCAGCCCTAGGACAGGGGGCAGCGAGACCCAGTACTTC CASSPRTGGSETQYF
TRBJ1-2 - - TRBV7-2 TGTGCCAGCAGCCCGCAGGGGTTCCCCTCCTATGGCTACACCTTC CASSPQGFPSYGYTF
TRBJ1-2 - many TRBV5-1 TGCGCCAGCAGCTTGGCGGGTGGAGGCGGCTACACCTTC CASSLAGGGGYTF
TRBJ1-3 TRBD1 - TRBV7-6 TGTGCCAGCAGCTTAGAGTGGACAGGGGGCTCGCCTGGAAACACCATATATTTT CASSLEWTGGSPGNTIYF
TRBJ1-6 - many TRBV7-3 TGTGCCAGCAGCTTAACAGGGAATTCACCCCTCCACTTT CASSLTGNSPLHF
TRBJ2-6 TRBD1 few TRBV7-3 TGTGCCAGCAGCTTAATCGGGACAGGGTACTATGGGGCCAACGTCCTGACTTTC CASSLIGTGYYGANVLTF
TRBJ2-2 - - TRBV28 TGTGCCAGCAGTTTGGAAGGGGCGGAGGGCACCGGGGAGCTGTTTTTT CASSLEGAEGTGELFF
TRBJ1-1 - - TRBV12-3/TRBV12-4 TGTGCCAGCAGTTTTGGGGATCCGAACACTGAAGCTTTCTTT CASSFGDPNTEAFF
TRBJ2-5 - few TRBV7-2 TGTGCCAGCAGCTTATGGGCAGAGAACCAAGAGACCCAGTACTTC CASSLWAENQETQYF
TRBJ2-5 TRBD1 once TRBV6-2/TRBV6-3 TGTGCCAGCAGTAACGTCGGTGGCAGGGGGCGAGAGACCCAGTACTTC CASSNVGGRGRETQYF
TRBJ2-7 TRBD1 - TRBV11-3 TGTGCCAGCAGCGTGGGACAGGGGAACGAGCAGTACTTC CASSVGQGNEQYF
TRBJ2-3 - - TRBV6-2/TRBV6-3 TGTGCCACCCTTGGAGGGGGGTCCATAGATACGCAGTATTTT CATLGGGSIDTQYF
TRBJ2-1 - few TRBV5-6 TGTGCCAGCAGCTCGCCCCAGGACACCGATGAGCAGTTCTTC CASSSPQDTDEQFF
TRBJ1-1 - few TRBV6-5 TGTGCCAGCAGTTCGGGACACCTGAACACTGAAGCTTTCTTT CASSSGHLNTEAFF
TRBJ1-3 - many TRBV10-3 TGTGCCATCAGCCGGGGACCTGGAAACACCATATATTTT CAISRGPGNTIYF
TRBJ2-2 - - TRBV5-1 TGCGCCAGCAGCTCCGGTTCGAACACCGGGGAGCCGTTTTTT CASSSGSNTGEPFF
TRBJ2-7 - - TRBV7-6 TGTGCCAGCAGCTTAGGTTCGGTCAGGGATAAGCAGTACTTC CASSLGSVRDKQYF
TRBJ1-4 TRBD1 few TRBV6-5 TGTGCCAGTAAGGACAGGGGCGGTGAAAAACTGTTTTTT CASKDRGGEKLFF
TRBJ1-1 - - TRBV5-4 TGTGCCAGCAGCCCCGCCTGGCAGAACACTGAAGCTTTCTTT CASSPAWQNTEAFF
TRBJ1-5 - few TRBV6-6 TGTGCCAGCAGAACGACAGCCAAGGGCGATCAGCCCCAGCATTTT CASRTTAKGDQPQHF
TRBJ2-1 TRBD2 - TRBV7-9 TGTGCCAGCAGCATGACTAGCGGGAGTTACAATGAGCAGTTCTTC CASSMTSGSYNEQFF
TRBJ1-1 - few TRBV4-3 TGCGCCAGCACCCAAGATATGATGAACACTGAAGCTTTCTTT CASTQDMMNTEAFF
TRBJ2-6 - - TRBV10-3 TGTGCCGCCCAGGAGACGGCGGGGGCCATCTCTGGGGCCAACGTCCTGACTTTC CAAQETAGAISGANVLTF
TRBJ1-5 TRBD1 - TRBV5-1 TGCGCCAGCAGCGCGGGGACAGAGAGGAATCAGCCCCAGCATTTT CASSAGTERNQPQHF
TRBJ2-1 - - TRBV6-2/TRBV6-3 TGTGCCAGCAGTTGGACGGATACCTACAATGAGCAGTTCTTC CASSWTDTYNEQFF
TRBJ2-3 - - TRBV14 TGTGCCAGCAGTCCCAGGCTGGGAGATACGCAGTATTTT CASSPRLGDTQYF
TRBJ1-5 - - TRBV4-2 TGTGCCAGCAGCCAAGATTTACCCAGGGGCCTTAGCAATCAGCCCCAGCATTTT CASSQDLPRGLSNQPQHF
TRBJ1-2 - many TRBV4-3 TGCGCCAGCAGCCATGGCCGGTTTTGGACGGAGCGCTATGGCTACACCTTC CASSHGRFWTERYGYTF
TRBJ1-2 - many TRBV7-8 TGTGCCAGCAGCTTAGCGGTAACCTGGGGCTACACCTTC CASSLAVTWGYTF
TRBJ1-3 - many TRBV6-5 TGTGCCAGCAGCCGCGACGGTGCGGCAGGAAACACCATATATTTT CASSRDGAAGNTIYF
TRBJ2-2 TRBD1 few TRBV7-2 TGTGCCAGCAGCTCGACAGGGGCGAGCACCGGGGAGCTGTTTTTT CASSSTGASTGELFF
TRBJ2-1 - many TRBV11-2 TGTGCCAGCAGCTTTGCAGCCTCCTACAATGAGCAGTTCTTC CASSFAASYNEQFF